Below, 22 T cell receptor beta chains from the same sample are listed, as sequenced in a study of T cell repertoires in cytomegalovirus infection. TCRdb re-called the reads through MiXCR, storing one row per CDR3 protein. The sample has 300,000 to 400,000 distinct CDR3 sequences; about 29% are singletons. These TCRs' antigens remain unknown. Sequenced here: cultured PBMCs, sampled from culture after CMV antigen stimulation. These TCRs come from a human donor in good health (CMV status not recorded). Some clones in this sample may be carry-over from other donors' samples.

This clonotype was counted at least ten times. The V gene is TRBV7-2, the J gene TRBJ2-7, with a tentative D call TRBD2 (6 bases). The CDR3 totals 15 residues. V was shortened by 1 base and J by 4 bases, with 14 bases between the two germline ends. Germline loops: CDR1 SGHTA, CDR2 FQGNSA. The CDR3 loop is CASSLVRLERYEQYF. DNA of the CDR3: TGTGCCAGCAGCTTAGTTCGACTAGAAAGATACGAGCAGTACTTC. Filled out from reference TRBV7-2 and TRBJ2-7, the complete variable domain reads GAGVSQSPSNKVTEKGKDVELRCDPISGHTALYWYRQSLGQGLEFLIYFQGNSAPDKSGLPSDRFSAERTGGSVSTLTIQRTQQEDSAVYLCASSLVRLERYEQYFGPGTRLTVT.

The rearrangement uses TRBV4-2 and TRBJ2-1, with TRBD2 matching over 7 bases. Germline assignment: CDR1 LGHNA and CDR2 YNFKEQ. CDR3 length: 17 residues. V trimming: 0 bases; J trimming: 6 bases; junction bases outside the gene matches: 11. The CDR3 coding sequence is TGTGCCAGCAGCCAAGAAGGCACGGGCGGGGGTGGCAATGAGCAGTTCTTC. It codes for CASSQEGTGGGGNEQFF.

This clonotype was recorded at least ten times. CDR3 sequence reads: CASKSDGWGNYGYTF. In DNA, the CDR3 is TGTGCCAGCAAGTCGGATGGCTGGGGGAACTATGGCTACACCTTC. V usage is TRBV2 and J usage is TRBJ1-2, with D perhaps TRBD1 (5 bases). The germline V and J ends were trimmed by 7 bases and 2 bases, with 17 bases remaining between them. The CDR3 totals 15 residues. The germline gives CDR1 SNHLY, CDR2 FYNNEI.

The rearrangement uses TRBV19 and TRBJ1-1; unclear D gene. The V end lost 8 bases, the J end lost 0 bases, and 16 bases lay between the germline ends. The CDR3 runs to 15 residues. Germline-derived CDR1 and CDR2 are LNHDA and SQIVND (reference sequence). The CDR3 region has the DNA TGTGCCAGTGCCCCGGGAGTGGGAGTGAACACTGAAGCTTTCTTT. It yields the protein CASAPGVGVNTEAFF.

This clonotype has a count of ten or more. V usage is TRBV28 and J usage is TRBJ2-5; TRBD1 agrees at 8 bases. The CDR3 totals 13 residues. V lost 5 bases to trimming and J lost 4 bases; unmatched junction nucleotides: 3. Per the germline V gene, CDR1 is MDHEN and CDR2 is SYDVKM. This CDR3 reads CASSRTGGETQYF. The CDR3, as DNA: TGTGCCAGCAGTCGCACAGGGGGAGAGACCCAGTACTTC.

The sample holds one count of this clonotype. The chain carries TRBV7-2 and TRBJ1-1, with 8 bases that match TRBD1. With V trimmed by 4 bases and J by 10 bases, 8 bases remained unmatched. The CDR3 is 13 amino acids. Germline CDR1 reads SGHTA; CDR2 reads FQGNSA. The CDR3 sequence: CASSYGQGYGAFF. CDR3 nucleotide sequence: TGTGCCAGCAGCTACGGACAGGGATATGGAGCTTTCTTT.

CDR3 sequence reads: CASSLQGATTNEKLFF. The CDR3 bases are TGTGCCAGTAGCTTACAGGGGGCCACAACTAATGAAAAACTGTTTTTT. The chain is built from TRBV19 and TRBJ1-4; 9 bases line up with TRBD1. Looked up from germline, CDR1 is LNHDA and CDR2 is SQIVND (reference sequence). This CDR3 contains 16 residues. Trimming at V came to 6 bases and at J to 0 bases, leaving 5 bases not matched to a gene.

The chain has TRBV28 and TRBJ1-5; the D is unclear. The germline V and J ends were trimmed by 8 bases and 5 bases, with 13 bases remaining between them. Germline V gene data show CDR1 as MDHEN and CDR2 as SYDVKM. CDR3 length: 13 residues. The CDR3 coding sequence is TGTGCCAGCCTTTGGAGGGTAGATCAGCCCCAGCATTTT. This gives the protein CASLWRVDQPQHF.

This chain links TRBV27 with TRBJ2-7; D not resolved. Germline values: CDR1 MNHEY, CDR2 SMNVEV (reference sequence). This CDR3 contains 14 residues. Trimming left V 11 bases short and J 5 bases short, with 22 bases between. CDR3 in amino acids: CASSLLTGRDEQYF. The CDR3 region has the DNA TGTGCCTCCTCCCTCCTAACTGGAAGGGACGAGCAGTACTTC.

There are a few counts of this clonotype. The chain joins TRBV12-3 or TRBV12-4 to TRBJ1-4; 7 bases line up with TRBD1. V shed 5 bases and J 4 bases; nucleotides not matched to a gene: 4. The CDR3 runs to 14 residues. CDR3: CASSMTGRNEKLFF. In DNA form, the CDR3 reads TGTGCCAGCAGTATGACAGGGCGTAATGAAAAACTGTTTTTT.

This chain links TRBV12-3 or TRBV12-4 with TRBJ1-1, with 7 positions matching TRBD1. This CDR3 is built from 14 residues. V lost 6 bases, J lost 1 base, and 5 bases stayed unmatched. CDR3 sequence reads: CASSPGQSNTEAFF. Here the CDR3 DNA reads TGTGCCAGCAGCCCGGGACAGTCGAACACTGAAGCTTTCTTT.

This clonotype was observed at least ten times. The CDR3 DNA is TGTGCCAGCAGCTTTGGAACAGGGGACGGCCAGCCCCAGCATTTT. Translated, it gives CASSFGTGDGQPQHF. This rearrangement joins TRBV7-2 to TRBJ1-5; TRBD1 aligns across 7 bases. Germline loops: CDR1 SGHTA, CDR2 FQGNSA. V gave up 3 bases and J gave up 7 bases; unmatched junction bases: 9. The length of the CDR3 is 15 residues.

This clonotype was seen ten or more times. The gene calls are TRBV7-2 and TRBJ2-7, with D tentatively TRBD1 or TRBD2 (5 bases each). Trimming cost V 0 bases and J 6 bases, with 6 bases left between them. This CDR3 is 12 amino acids long. In germline, CDR1 is SGHTA, CDR2 FQGNSA. CDR3 region: CASSLARGEQYF. The CDR3 DNA reads TGTGCCAGCAGCTTAGCGAGGGGCGAGCAGTACTTC.

J is TRBJ2-1 and V is TRBV6-1; 9 bases map to TRBD1. Trimming cost V 6 bases and J 6 bases; bases outside gene matches: 15. The germline V gene encodes CDR1 MNHNS and CDR2 SASEGT. The CDR3 spans 17 residues. CDR3: CASSPYRWTGVINEQFF. The CDR3 bases are TGTGCCAGCAGCCCTTACCGTTGGACAGGGGTTATCAATGAGCAGTTCTTC.

This clonotype occurred a few times. The chain is built from TRBV7-2 and TRBJ1-4; D unclear. The CDR3 contains 15 residues. V was pared by 1 base and J by 7 bases, with 13 bases between. The germline CDR1 and CDR2 sequences are SGHTA and FQGNSA. In DNA, the CDR3 is TGTGCCAGCAGCTTAGTGGGGTCCCCCGGTGAAAAACTGTTTTTT. Translated: CASSLVGSPGEKLFF.

The chain joins TRBV5-1 to TRBJ1-1; maybe TRBD1 (5 bases). This CDR3 is built from 15 residues. Germline V gene lookup returns CDR1 SGHRS and CDR2 YFSETQ. The V gene lost 1 base and the J gene lost 0 bases, with 10 bases spanning the gap. CDR3 residues: CASSLLGAMNTEAFF. The CDR3 region has the DNA TGCGCCAGCAGCTTGCTCGGGGCCATGAACACTGAAGCTTTCTTT.

This chain uses TRBV2 with TRBJ2-5; 7 bases match TRBD1. V shed 5 bases, J shed 5 bases, and the junction held 8 bases outside the gene matches. Germline CDR1 SNHLY, CDR2 FYNNEI. The CDR3 runs to 14 residues. CDR3 in amino acids: CASSPQGVGETQYF. The CDR3 region has the DNA TGTGCCAGCAGTCCCCAGGGGGTCGGGGAGACCCAGTACTTC. Full variable domain (missing parts from reference TRBV2 and TRBJ2-5): EPEVTQTPSHQVTQMGQEVILRCVPISNHLYFYWYRQILGQKVEFLVSFYNNEISEKSEIFDDQFSVERPDGSNFTLKIRSTKLEDSAMYFCASSPQGVGETQYFGPGTRLLVL.

V and J are TRBV7-2 and TRBJ2-7; 10 bases match TRBD2. The CDR3 sequence is 14 residues long. Germline values: CDR1 SGHTA, CDR2 FQGNSA. Unmatched junction bases numbered 5, after V lost 4 bases and J lost 5 bases. The CDR3 nucleotides read TGTGCCAGCAGCTCTAGCGGGAGCTTGAACGAGCAGTACTTC. Its protein is CASSSSGSLNEQYF.

This clonotype was recorded a few times. The V call is TRBV10-3, the J call TRBJ1-4; D not certain. Germline V gene lookup returns CDR1 ENHRY and CDR2 SYGVKD. The CDR3 spans 13 residues. The germline V and J ends were trimmed by 8 bases and 7 bases, with 14 bases remaining between them. The CDR3 coding sequence is TGTGCCATCCGCGCTTCCCTAGGTGAAAAACTGTTTTTT. Translation gives CAIRASLGEKLFF.

This clonotype was counted a single time. A much more abundant neighbour one base away suggests this may be a read error. The V gene is TRBV5-1, the J gene TRBJ1-1, with 8 bases that match TRBD1. The J segment lost 1 base and the V segment lost 4 bases, leaving 3 bases of the junction unmatched. The germline V gene has CDR1 SGHRS and CDR2 YFSETQ. This CDR3 region has 14 residues. CDR3 amino acids: CASSLDRENTEAFF. CDR3 nucleotides: TGCGCCAGCAGCCTGGACAGGGAGAACACTGAAGCTTTCTTT.

The V call is TRBV30, the J call TRBJ1-4; D is uncertain. CDR3 size: 11 residues. The V gene lost 0 bases and the J gene lost 7 bases, with 3 bases spanning the gap. Germline assignment: CDR1 GTSNPN and CDR2 SVGIG (reference sequence). The CDR3 sequence is CAWSVREKLFF. CDR3 sequence (DNA): TGTGCCTGGAGTGTGCGTGAAAAACTGTTTTTT.

J is TRBJ1-6 and V is TRBV20-1; D is perhaps TRBD1 (5 bases). CDR3 length equals 14 residues. Germline CDR1 DFQATT, CDR2 SNEGSKA (reference sequence). V lost 5 bases, J lost 7 bases, and 15 bases lay in between. The DNA for the CDR3 is TGCAGTGCTCCCACAGGCAGTTCCAATTCACCCCTCCACTTT. It yields the protein CSAPTGSSNSPLHF.